This paragraph covers one T cell receptor (beta chain) sequence. As yet, its antigen is unknown. A junction boundary mismatches the germline segment, possibly from a read error. Germline CDR1 reads SSHAT; CDR2 reads FNYEAQ (reference sequence). This CDR3 spans 15 amino acids. These data originate in a study of T cell clonotyping in hematopoietic cell transplantation. Study findings and constraints: Broader posttransplant TCR repertoire diversity was predicted by graft donor and pretransplant recipient Inverse Simpson Index values. After transplant, recipient diversity fell while pathologically expanded clonotypes grew through day 180. At the given depth, recipient repertoires were over 95% de novo clonotypes.

This table comes from immunoSEQ multiplex PCR, and its TCRdb copy is limited to in-frame clones, with some not included. The sample contains 15,000 to 20,000 clones, 71% of which appear only once. The specimen sequenced was peripheral blood mononuclear cells. The gene calls are TRBV7-7 and TRBJ2-5, with TRBD1 as a possible D gene (5 bases). The sequence derives from a woman in her sixties in good health. Some clones in this sample may be carry-over from other donors' samples. The CDR3 DNA reads as TGTGCTAGCAGCTTAGGGGCTAGTATGGGAGAGACCCAGTACTTC. It is translated as CASSLGASMGETQYF.